These T cell receptor beta chains were read from a single sample in a study of cytomegalovirus exposure and HLA in healthy donors. Sequenced by immunoSEQ multiplex PCR; TCRdb stores in-frame clones only, minus some. Of over 85,000 clones listed, roughly 92% are singletons. Material for sequencing was PBMCs. These receptors were collected from a woman in her thirties in good health and CMV-seropositive. Each CDR3 is given with its conserved first and last residue. The order of the fields is J gene, V gene, clone size, D gene, CDR3 protein, CDR3 DNA. A D gene is named only where the DNA matches it firmly. The size field is filled for only some rows; it gives once, few, many or a size class.

j_call: TRBJ1-5
v_call: TRBV27
clone_size: .
d_call: .
cdr3_aa: CASSLSTGSNQPQHF
cdr3_nt: TGTGCCAGCAGTCTAAGCACAGGTAGCAATCAGCCCCAGCATTTT

j_call: TRBJ2-7
v_call: TRBV5-1
clone_size: once
d_call: .
cdr3_aa: CASSLAYRVDEQYF
cdr3_nt: TGCGCCAGCAGCTTGGCCTACAGGGTTGATGAGCAGTACTTC

j_call: TRBJ1-5
v_call: TRBV4-3
clone_size: .
d_call: .
cdr3_aa: CASSRNLYAGVNSNQPQHF
cdr3_nt: TGCGCCAGCAGCCGCAACCTCTACGCGGGCGTAAATAGCAATCAGCCCCAGCATTTT

j_call: TRBJ1-5
v_call: TRBV6-5
clone_size: .
d_call: .
cdr3_aa: CASSYRGPPSNQPQHF
cdr3_nt: TGTGCCAGCAGTTACCGAGGTCCACCTAGCAATCAGCCCCAGCATTTT

j_call: TRBJ1-4
v_call: TRBV28
clone_size: .
d_call: .
cdr3_aa: CASRDRNYEKLFF
cdr3_nt: TGTGCCAGCAGGGACAGAAACTATGAAAAACTGTTTTTT

j_call: TRBJ2-7
v_call: TRBV28
clone_size: .
d_call: TRBD1
cdr3_aa: CASRRTGGYEQYF
cdr3_nt: TGTGCCAGCAGACGGACAGGAGGCTACGAGCAGTACTTC

j_call: TRBJ2-6
v_call: TRBV7-9
clone_size: .
d_call: .
cdr3_aa: CASSLRQRGRPGANVLTF
cdr3_nt: TGTGCCAGCAGCCTAAGACAGCGAGGCCGGCCTGGGGCCAACGTCCTGACTTTC

j_call: TRBJ1-4
v_call: TRBV28
clone_size: .
d_call: .
cdr3_aa: CASSLRVVPEKLFF
cdr3_nt: TGTGCCAGCAGTTTACGGGTAGTACCCGAAAAACTGTTTTTT

j_call: TRBJ2-7
v_call: TRBV18
clone_size: .
d_call: TRBD2
cdr3_aa: CASSPSAGGAYEQYF
cdr3_nt: TGTGCCAGCTCACCTTCAGCGGGAGGGGCCTACGAGCAGTACTTC

j_call: TRBJ1-1
v_call: TRBV6-1
clone_size: .
d_call: .
cdr3_aa: CASSEVGLNTEAFF
cdr3_nt: TGTGCCAGCAGTGAAGTTGGGCTGAACACTGAAGCTTTCTTT

j_call: TRBJ2-7
v_call: TRBV7-3
clone_size: .
d_call: TRBD1
cdr3_aa: CASSYHRDSNLYEQYF
cdr3_nt: TGTGCCAGCAGCTACCACCGGGACAGCAATTTATACGAGCAGTACTTC

j_call: TRBJ2-5
v_call: TRBV15
clone_size: .
d_call: TRBD2
cdr3_aa: CATSRRLAGGTQETQYF
cdr3_nt: TGTGCCACCAGCAGACGACTAGCGGGAGGGACTCAAGAGACCCAGTACTTC

j_call: TRBJ2-5
v_call: TRBV10-3
clone_size: .
d_call: TRBD1
cdr3_aa: CATAPGTEETQYF
cdr3_nt: TGTGCCACCGCGCCCGGGACAGAAGAGACCCAGTACTTC

j_call: TRBJ1-1
v_call: TRBV9
clone_size: .
d_call: .
cdr3_aa: CASSERLWAEAFF
cdr3_nt: TGTGCCAGCAGCGAAAGACTGTGGGCTGAAGCTTTCTTT

j_call: TRBJ2-5
v_call: TRBV29-1
clone_size: .
d_call: .
cdr3_aa: CSDRSRGETQYF
cdr3_nt: TGCAGCGACAGATCTAGGGGAGAGACCCAGTACTTC

j_call: TRBJ1-4
v_call: TRBV5-8
clone_size: .
d_call: .
cdr3_aa: CASSRGRGTTNEKLFF
cdr3_nt: TGTGCCAGCAGCCGGGGGAGGGGAACAACTAATGAAAAACTGTTTTTT

j_call: TRBJ2-1
v_call: TRBV27
clone_size: .
d_call: .
cdr3_aa: CASTFSRNNEQFF
cdr3_nt: TGTGCCAGCACTTTTTCCAGAAACAATGAGCAGTTCTTC

j_call: TRBJ1-1
v_call: TRBV6-5
clone_size: .
d_call: TRBD1
cdr3_aa: CASIPSRGKNTEAFF
cdr3_nt: TGTGCCAGTATCCCCAGCAGGGGGAAGAACACTGAAGCTTTCTTT

j_call: TRBJ2-7
v_call: TRBV7-6
clone_size: .
d_call: TRBD1
cdr3_aa: CASSLAGQGMSEQYF
cdr3_nt: TGTGCCAGCAGCTTAGCCGGACAGGGGATGAGCGAGCAGTACTTC

j_call: TRBJ2-7
v_call: TRBV6-5
clone_size: .
d_call: .
cdr3_aa: CASSYPGLYYEQYF
cdr3_nt: TGTGCCAGCAGTTACCCGGGACTGTACTACGAGCAGTACTTC

j_call: TRBJ2-2
v_call: TRBV7-8
clone_size: .
d_call: .
cdr3_aa: CASSFRGGLTGELFF
cdr3_nt: TGTGCCAGCAGCTTTAGGGGTGGGTTGACCGGGGAGCTGTTTTTT

j_call: TRBJ1-3
v_call: TRBV6-5
clone_size: .
d_call: .
cdr3_aa: CASRSPVPGGNTIYF
cdr3_nt: TGTGCCAGCAGAAGCCCGGTCCCAGGTGGAAACACCATATATTTT

j_call: TRBJ1-5
v_call: TRBV5-3
clone_size: .
d_call: .
cdr3_aa: CARSSEDSNQPQHF
cdr3_nt: TGTGCCAGAAGCTCGGAGGATAGCAATCAGCCCCAGCATTTT

j_call: TRBJ1-1
v_call: TRBV30
clone_size: .
d_call: TRBD1
cdr3_aa: CAWIGDRGRTEAFF
cdr3_nt: TGTGCCTGGATAGGGGACAGGGGAAGGACTGAAGCTTTCTTT

j_call: TRBJ2-5
v_call: TRBV6-5
clone_size: .
d_call: TRBD1
cdr3_aa: CASSQGTAQETQYF
cdr3_nt: TGTGCCAGCAGCCAAGGGACAGCCCAAGAGACCCAGTACTTC

j_call: TRBJ1-1
v_call: TRBV28
clone_size: .
d_call: .
cdr3_aa: CASSLRLQAPNTEAFF
cdr3_nt: TGTGCCAGCAGTTTAAGGTTACAGGCCCCGAACACTGAAGCTTTCTTT

j_call: TRBJ2-5
v_call: TRBV4-2
clone_size: .
d_call: TRBD2
cdr3_aa: CASSHPLGGESLETQYF
cdr3_nt: TGTGCCAGCAGCCACCCACTCGGGGGGGAAAGTTTGGAGACCCAGTACTTC

j_call: TRBJ2-7
v_call: TRBV28
clone_size: once
d_call: .
cdr3_aa: CASSFRGRSNYEQYF
cdr3_nt: TGTGCCAGCAGTTTTAGGGGCAGGTCAAACTACGAGCAGTACTTC

j_call: TRBJ2-3
v_call: TRBV7-2
clone_size: .
d_call: .
cdr3_aa: CASSLSLLLGDTQYF
cdr3_nt: TGTGCCAGCAGCTTAAGTCTCCTTCTCGGAGATACGCAGTATTTT

j_call: TRBJ2-1
v_call: TRBV4-3
clone_size: .
d_call: TRBD2
cdr3_aa: CASSPYRTSRNNEQFF
cdr3_nt: TGCGCCAGCAGCCCCTACCGGACTAGCAGAAACAATGAGCAGTTCTTC

j_call: TRBJ1-4
v_call: TRBV21-1
clone_size: .
d_call: .
cdr3_aa: CASSKVIGQGPSEKLFF
cdr3_nt: TGTGCCAGCAGCAAAGTCATAGGACAGGGACCGTCGGAAAAACTGTTTTTT

j_call: TRBJ2-5
v_call: TRBV6-6
clone_size: once
d_call: .
cdr3_aa: CASSYSSGGGETQYF
cdr3_nt: TGTGCCAGCAGTTACTCGTCGGGGGGCGGAGAGACCCAGTACTTC

j_call: TRBJ2-5
v_call: TRBV10-3
clone_size: .
d_call: TRBD2
cdr3_aa: CAISSGLAQGETQYF
cdr3_nt: TGTGCCATCAGCTCCGGACTAGCCCAGGGGGAGACCCAGTACTTC

j_call: TRBJ2-7
v_call: TRBV7-9
clone_size: .
d_call: TRBD1
cdr3_aa: CASSSPDRGSYEQYF
cdr3_nt: TGTGCCAGCAGCTCCCCGGACAGGGGGTCGTACGAGCAGTACTTC

j_call: TRBJ1-2
v_call: TRBV6-6
clone_size: .
d_call: .
cdr3_aa: CASSYGGTGFGYTF
cdr3_nt: TGTGCCAGCAGTTACGGCGGCACGGGGTTTGGCTACACCTTC

j_call: TRBJ2-1
v_call: TRBV4-3
clone_size: .
d_call: TRBD2
cdr3_aa: CASSQDNWGAGGPYNEQFF
cdr3_nt: TGCGCCAGCAGCCAAGATAACTGGGGAGCGGGAGGCCCGTACAATGAGCAGTTCTTC

j_call: TRBJ1-1
v_call: TRBV28
clone_size: .
d_call: .
cdr3_aa: CASSFQGLVTEAFF
cdr3_nt: TGTGCCAGCAGTTTTCAGGGGTTAGTAACTGAAGCTTTCTTT

j_call: TRBJ1-1
v_call: TRBV11-2
clone_size: few
d_call: TRBD1
cdr3_aa: CASSPIRGRRDTEAFF
cdr3_nt: TGTGCCAGCAGCCCTATCAGGGGGCGAAGGGACACTGAAGCTTTCTTT

j_call: TRBJ2-7
v_call: TRBV2
clone_size: .
d_call: .
cdr3_aa: CASSELPSYEQYF
cdr3_nt: TGTGCCAGCAGTGAACTCCCCTCCTACGAGCAGTACTTC

j_call: TRBJ1-2
v_call: TRBV19
clone_size: once
d_call: .
cdr3_aa: CASRYRDTPTDNYGYTF
cdr3_nt: TGTGCCAGTAGATACCGGGACACACCGACCGATAACTATGGCTACACCTTC

j_call: TRBJ1-2
v_call: TRBV5-1
clone_size: .
d_call: .
cdr3_aa: CASSLASGVRYTF
cdr3_nt: TGCGCCAGCAGCTTGGCGTCAGGGGTGCGCTACACCTTC

j_call: TRBJ2-5
v_call: TRBV5-1
clone_size: few
d_call: TRBD1
cdr3_aa: CASSGGTGGYQETQYF
cdr3_nt: TGCGCCAGTTCTGGAGGGACAGGGGGGTACCAAGAGACCCAGTACTTC

j_call: TRBJ1-1
v_call: TRBV30
clone_size: .
d_call: .
cdr3_aa: CAWSVPGAGNTEAFF
cdr3_nt: TGTGCCTGGAGTGTACCAGGGGCCGGGAACACTGAAGCTTTCTTT

j_call: TRBJ2-7
v_call: TRBV28
clone_size: .
d_call: .
cdr3_aa: CASSLLGAGEQYF
cdr3_nt: TGTGCCAGCAGTTTATTAGGGGCGGGGGAGCAGTACTTC

j_call: TRBJ2-5
v_call: TRBV6-6
clone_size: .
d_call: .
cdr3_aa: CASSYGGTRRETQYF
cdr3_nt: TGTGCCAGCAGTTATGGGGGCACCCGCCGGGAGACCCAGTACTTC

j_call: TRBJ2-4
v_call: TRBV5-4
clone_size: .
d_call: TRBD2
cdr3_aa: CASSGLAGNIQYF
cdr3_nt: TGTGCCAGCAGCGGACTAGCGGGGAACATTCAGTACTTC

j_call: TRBJ1-2
v_call: TRBV27
clone_size: .
d_call: .
cdr3_aa: CASRSSAGQVYGYTF
cdr3_nt: TGTGCCAGCAGATCCTCCGCTGGGCAGGTCTATGGCTACACCTTC

j_call: TRBJ2-1
v_call: TRBV5-1
clone_size: .
d_call: TRBD1
cdr3_aa: CASSLAQGVYNEQFF
cdr3_nt: TGCGCCAGCAGCTTGGCACAGGGGGTCTACAATGAGCAGTTCTTC

j_call: TRBJ2-7
v_call: TRBV28
clone_size: few
d_call: TRBD2
cdr3_aa: CASIVGGPAGEQYF
cdr3_nt: TGTGCCAGCATCGTGGGAGGGCCGGCAGGGGAGCAGTACTTC

j_call: TRBJ2-7
v_call: TRBV7-2
clone_size: .
d_call: .
cdr3_aa: CASSPGAYEQYF
cdr3_nt: TGTGCCAGCAGCCCGGGAGCCTACGAGCAGTACTTC

j_call: TRBJ2-7
v_call: TRBV4-3
clone_size: .
d_call: TRBD2
cdr3_aa: CASSQESGVSYEQYF
cdr3_nt: TGCGCCAGCAGCCAAGAGAGCGGGGTCTCCTACGAGCAGTACTTC

j_call: TRBJ2-7
v_call: TRBV6-5
clone_size: .
d_call: TRBD2
cdr3_aa: CASTRTSGSGEQYF
cdr3_nt: TGTGCCAGCACTCGGACTAGCGGGAGTGGGGAGCAGTACTTC

j_call: TRBJ2-5
v_call: TRBV28
clone_size: .
d_call: .
cdr3_aa: CASSLWGTRETQYF
cdr3_nt: TGTGCCAGCAGTTTATGGGGGACTCGAGAGACCCAGTACTTC

j_call: TRBJ1-1
v_call: TRBV29-1
clone_size: .
d_call: .
cdr3_aa: CSVDRATEAFF
cdr3_nt: TGCAGCGTTGACAGGGCCACTGAAGCTTTCTTT

j_call: TRBJ2-1
v_call: TRBV6-5
clone_size: .
d_call: .
cdr3_aa: CASSFTGHEQFF
cdr3_nt: TGTGCCAGCAGCTTTACAGGCCATGAGCAGTTCTTC

j_call: TRBJ2-1
v_call: TRBV5-1
clone_size: .
d_call: TRBD2
cdr3_aa: CASSSPGGRDEQFF
cdr3_nt: TGCGCCAGCAGCTCCCCGGGAGGGCGAGATGAGCAGTTCTTC

j_call: TRBJ1-5
v_call: TRBV4-3
clone_size: .
d_call: .
cdr3_aa: CASSQDLTENQPQHF
cdr3_nt: TGCGCCAGCAGCCAAGATCTGACGGAGAATCAGCCCCAGCATTTT

j_call: TRBJ1-1
v_call: TRBV29-1
clone_size: .
d_call: .
cdr3_aa: CSADSTEAFF
cdr3_nt: TGCAGCGCGGACAGCACTGAAGCTTTCTTT

j_call: TRBJ2-5
v_call: TRBV29-1
clone_size: .
d_call: .
cdr3_aa: CSVESAVGGSRETQYF
cdr3_nt: TGCAGCGTTGAATCTGCCGTGGGAGGCTCGCGCGAGACCCAGTACTTC

j_call: TRBJ1-2
v_call: TRBV6-1
clone_size: .
d_call: TRBD1
cdr3_aa: CASSSHGTGTGGYTF
cdr3_nt: TGTGCCAGCAGTTCCCACGGGACAGGGACAGGGGGCTACACCTTC